One and the same sample provided the 19 T cell receptor beta chains below, sequenced in a study of cytomegalovirus exposure and HLA in healthy donors. Primers included in the PCR were 60 Vbeta and 13 Jbeta primers. Assay used: immunoSEQ multiplex PCR; TCRdb lists only in-frame clones, some missing. This sample has about 130,000 clones; about 80% occur once, and the top ten carry roughly 3.5%. Sample: PBMCs. The source is a woman between 50 and 59 years old in good health and CMV-seronegative.

This clone has a handful of counts. The gene calls are TRBV10-3 and TRBJ2-1; 7 bases map to TRBD2. After removal of 10 bases from V and 5 bases from J, the junction contained 8 bases not matched to a gene. The germline V gene encodes CDR1 ENHRY and CDR2 SYGVKD. The CDR3 extends over 13 amino acids. The CDR3 sequence is CATLGEGHNEQFF. The CDR3 coding sequence is TGTGCCACCCTGGGGGAGGGCCACAATGAGCAGTTCTTC.

The chain links TRBV15 to TRBJ2-5; the match to TRBD2 covers 14 bases. The ends lost 5 bases at V and 5 bases at J; junction bases unmatched: 10. Germline V gene lookup returns CDR1 LNHNV and CDR2 YYDKDF (reference sequence). The CDR3 length is 17 residues. The CDR3 here is CATSPTGTSGSRETQYF. Here the CDR3 DNA reads TGTGCCACCAGCCCGACGGGGACTAGCGGGAGTCGGGAGACCCAGTACTTC. The whole variable domain, filled in from reference TRBV15 and TRBJ2-5, reads DAMVIQNPRYQVTQFGKPVTLSCSQTLNHNVMYWYQQKSSQAPKLLFHYYDKDFNNEADTPDNFQSRRPNTSFCFLDIRSPGLGDTAMYLCATSPTGTSGSRETQYFGPGTRLLVL.

The chain couples TRBV5-4 to TRBJ2-5; 7 bases line up with TRBD1. CDR3 length: 14 amino acids. Trimming took 4 bases from V and 2 from J; bases not matched to a gene: 5. CDR1 and CDR2 from the germline V gene are SGHNT and YYREEE (reference sequence). The CDR3 DNA reads TGTGCCAGCAGCCCAGGGACAGTTCAAGAGACCCAGTACTTC. Translating gives CASSPGTVQETQYF.

The chain uses TRBV28 and TRBJ1-2; D not certain. The CDR3 totals 13 residues. CDR1 and CDR2 from the germline V gene are MDHEN and SYDVKM. V lost 4 bases, J lost 7 bases, and 13 bases lay in between. The CDR3 is CASSSASAGGYTF. The CDR3 DNA sequence: TGTGCCAGCAGTTCGGCTTCGGCGGGTGGCTACACCTTC.

The chain couples TRBV5-8 to TRBJ1-4, with D hard to call. The CDR3 runs to 15 residues. V was shortened by 0 bases and J by 0 bases, with 6 bases between the two germline ends. Looked up from germline, CDR1 is SGHTS and CDR2 is YDEGEE. CDR3 nucleotides: TGTGCCAGCAGCTTGGCCGCAGCAACTAATGAAAAACTGTTTTTT. Its translation: CASSLAAATNEKLFF.

In its sample, this clone was seen once. The chain employs TRBV9 and TRBJ2-7; 9 bases align to TRBD2. This CDR3 contains 16 residues. V was clipped by 2 bases and J by 7 bases; unmatched bases: 13. CDR1 and CDR2 from the germline V gene are SGDLS and YYNGEE. In nucleotides, the CDR3 is TGTGCCAGCAGCGTTGCTCCTAGCGGGAATGAAGGGGAGCAGTACTTC. It is translated as CASSVAPSGNEGEQYF.

This clone was counted only a few times. An end of the junction does not agree with germline; a read error may underlie this. The chain carries TRBV4-1 and TRBJ2-7; D possibly corresponds to TRBD2 (5 bases). The CDR3 loop spans 15 amino acids. Germline V gene sequence: CDR1 MGHRA, CDR2 YSYEKL. CDR3 coding DNA: TGTGCCAGCAGCCAAGATTGGGAGTCTTCCTACGAGCAGTACTTC. Translating gives CASSQDWESSYEQYF.

This clone was counted a few times. The rearrangement links TRBV15 to TRBJ2-7; possible D gene TRBD2, 7 bases. V was cut by 6 bases and J by 2 bases, with 17 bases left in between. This CDR3 has 15 residues. Germline V gene data show CDR1 as LNHNV and CDR2 as YYDKDF (reference sequence). The CDR3 DNA follows: TGTGCCACCAGAGGGGGGGACGGAGAGGCCTACGAGCAGTACTTC. Amino acids: CATRGGDGEAYEQYF. Filled out from reference TRBV15 and TRBJ2-7, the complete variable domain reads DAMVIQNPRYQVTQFGKPVTLSCSQTLNHNVMYWYQQKSSQAPKLLFHYYDKDFNNEADTPDNFQSRRPNTSFCFLDIRSPGLGDTAMYLCATRGGDGEAYEQYFGPGTRLTVT.

The chain combines TRBV13 with TRBJ2-1; TRBD2 aligns across 7 bases. The germline V gene encodes CDR1 PRHDT and CDR2 FYEKMQ (reference sequence). The CDR3 extends over 15 amino acids. J gave up 4 bases and V 3 bases, and 6 bases lay outside the gene matches. The CDR3 protein is CASSFLLAEYNEQFF. The CDR3 nucleotides are TGTGCCAGCAGCTTCCTGCTAGCGGAGTACAATGAGCAGTTCTTC.

The rearrangement joins TRBV28 to TRBJ2-7; the match to TRBD2 covers 10 bases. In germline, CDR1 is MDHEN, CDR2 SYDVKM. The CDR3 consists of 17 residues. Trimming at V came to 4 bases and at J to 0 bases, leaving 9 bases not matched to a gene. The CDR3 DNA is TGTGCCAGCAGTTGGGGAGCGGGGGGGATCCGCTCCTACGAGCAGTACTTC. This codes for CASSWGAGGIRSYEQYF.

J is TRBJ2-1 and V is TRBV27; D gene uncertain. Germline assignment: CDR1 MNHEY and CDR2 SMNVEV (reference sequence). The ends were cut back, 1 base at V and 0 bases at J, with 13 bases in the middle. This CDR3 spans 17 amino acids. The CDR3 region has the DNA TGTGCCAGCAGTTTATATGGCGGCATTAGCTCCTACAATGAGCAGTTCTTC. Translation gives CASSLYGGISSYNEQFF.

Turning to this clone: Mismatch with germline at one junction end may stem from a read error. This chain uses TRBV19 with TRBJ2-7; 7 bases agree with TRBD1. Germline lookup yields CDR1 LNHDA and CDR2 SQIVND (reference sequence). The CDR3 runs 13 residues. CDR3 bases: TGTGCCTGTAGCAGGGACAGATTTTCCGAGCAGTACTTC. This sequence encodes CACSRDRFSEQYF.

This sequence joins TRBV5-1 and TRBJ2-1; TRBD2 agrees at 8 bases. The germline gives CDR1 SGHRS, CDR2 YFSETQ. V trimming: 2 bases; J trimming: 9 bases; junction bases outside the gene matches: 7. This CDR3 spans 14 amino acids. The CDR3 spells CASSLQREMGEQFF. The CDR3 coding sequence is TGCGCCAGCAGCTTACAGCGGGAGATGGGTGAGCAGTTCTTC.

There are a few counts of this clone. This sequence joins TRBV28 and TRBJ1-2; D unresolved. The CDR3 has 11 amino acids. Germline loops: CDR1 MDHEN, CDR2 SYDVKM. Trimming shortened V by 3 bases and J by 4 bases, and 3 bases separated the two germline ends. CDR3 residues: CASSLAYGYTF. The CDR3 DNA reads as TGTGCCAGCAGTTTGGCCTATGGCTACACCTTC.

The rearrangement uses TRBV6-6 and TRBJ1-1; D might be TRBD1 (5 bases). The germline gives CDR1 MNHNY, CDR2 SVGAGI (reference sequence). V was pared by 7 bases and J by 1 base, with 10 bases between. The CDR3 has 13 residues. CDR3 nucleotides: TGTGCCAGCAAGGAAACAGGGAACACTGAAGCTTTCTTT. Residues: CASKETGNTEAFF.

This chain connects TRBV6-5 to TRBJ1-2; unclear D gene. Germline V lookup: CDR1 MNHEY, CDR2 SVGAGI. This CDR3 spans 13 amino acids. Between the trimmed V and J ends, which lost 6 bases and 1 base, there was a span of 9 bases. The CDR3 bases are TGTGCCAGCAGCCCCCAAAATAACTATGGCTACACCTTC. Residues: CASSPQNNYGYTF.

V gene TRBV28 combines with J gene TRBJ2-7; 7 nucleotides line up with TRBD2. With V trimmed by 5 bases and J by 6 bases, 10 bases remained unmatched. The CDR3 runs 14 residues. From germline, CDR1 is MDHEN and CDR2 SYDVKM. The CDR3 sequence is CASSPSGRGVEQYF. The CDR3, as DNA: TGTGCCAGCAGTCCTAGCGGCCGGGGGGTCGAGCAGTACTTC.

This sequence joins TRBV7-3 and TRBJ1-1; 7 bases are shared with TRBD1. From germline, CDR1 is SGHTA and CDR2 FQGTGA. CDR3 length: 13 amino acids. V lost 3 bases, J lost 3 bases, and 1 base stayed unmatched. CDR3 DNA: TGTGCCAGCAGCTTCGACAGGGACACTGAAGCTTTCTTT. It yields the protein CASSFDRDTEAFF.

The chain couples TRBV28 to TRBJ2-4; TRBD1 matches 9 bases. J was trimmed by 1 base and V by 6 bases; bases with no gene match: 4. CDR1 MDHEN and CDR2 SYDVKM come from the germline V gene. This CDR3 has 15 amino acids. CDR3 region: CASSLTGGAKNIQYF. CDR3 sequence (DNA): TGTGCCAGCAGCTTGACAGGGGGGGCCAAAAACATTCAGTACTTC.